A selection of T cell receptor beta chains follows, all from one sample in a study of blood T cells in healthy people across ages. One entry per CDR3 protein results from TCRdb running MiXCR on the 5' RACE reads. The sample contains approximately 1.5 million distinct CDR3 sequences, approximately 43% of which appear only once. Sequenced: blood. These receptors all come from a woman in her late teens or twenties in good health. Each CDR3 is given with its conserved first and last residue. D genes are given only for firm matches. Clone size is shown for a subset of rows, as once, few, many or a class of expanded clone.

size | J | D | V | DNA | CDR3
- | TRBJ1-2 | - | TRBV4-1 | TGCGCCAGCAGCCAAGGTGTGGGGATGACGTCGGGTGGCTACACCTTC | CASSQGVGMTSGGYTF
- | TRBJ2-7 | TRBD2 | TRBV27 | TGTGCCAGCAGTTTATCTAGCGGGAGCCGGTACGAGCAGTACTTC | CASSLSSGSRYEQYF
many | TRBJ2-7 | - | TRBV29-1 | TGCAGCGTTGAGTCGCTACGACCGGGTCTCTCCTACGAGCAGTACTTC | CSVESLRPGLSYEQYF
once | TRBJ2-5 | TRBD1 | TRBV5-1 | TGCGCCAGCAGCTTCGGGACAGCCCACCAAGAGACCCAGTACTTC | CASSFGTAHQETQYF
once | TRBJ2-2 | TRBD1 | TRBV4-1 | TGCGCCAGCAGCCAAGAGAGGGACAGGGTGGTTGGCACCGGGGAGCTGTTTTTT | CASSQERDRVVGTGELFF
few | TRBJ1-2 | - | TRBV27 | TGTGCCAGCAGTTCCTACGGTCCATATGGCTACACCTTC | CASSSYGPYGYTF
few | TRBJ2-7 | - | TRBV20-1 | TGCAGTGCTAAATTTCTTGGGTACGAGCAGTACTTC | CSAKFLGYEQYF
many | TRBJ2-5 | TRBD2 | TRBV29-1 | TGCAGCGTTGTCCCTAGCGGAGGCGGAGAGACCCAGTACTTC | CSVVPSGGGETQYF
few | TRBJ2-7 | TRBD2 | TRBV19 | TGTGCCAGTAGTAACCCGGGGGGTCACGGATCCTACGAGCAGTACTTC | CASSNPGGHGSYEQYF
- | TRBJ2-1 | TRBD1 | TRBV14 | TGTGCCAGCGGACAGGGGGCAATCCCAGAGCAGTTCTTC | CASGQGAIPEQFF
- | TRBJ1-5 | - | TRBV7-2 | TGTGCCAGCAGCTTAGACGGCGGGACACCATATAGCAATCAGCCCCAGCATTTT | CASSLDGGTPYSNQPQHF
- | TRBJ2-3 | - | TRBV5-1 | TGCGCCAGCAGCTCGGGGCGTACGATGACAGATACGCAGTATTTT | CASSSGRTMTDTQYF
few | TRBJ1-1 | - | TRBV27 | TGTGCCAGCAGTTTAGGGGGGCGCGTGAGGAACACTGAAGCTTTCTTT | CASSLGGRVRNTEAFF
few | TRBJ2-3 | TRBD2 | TRBV12-3/TRBV12-4 | TGTGCCAGCAGACCTAGCGGGGGAAGCACAGATACGCAGTATTTT | CASRPSGGSTDTQYF
few | TRBJ2-3 | - | TRBV7-2 | TGTGCCAGCAGCTTATTAGTGGAAACCCCCGTCACAGATACGCAGTATTTT | CASSLLVETPVTDTQYF
few | TRBJ2-3 | - | TRBV5-1 | TGCGCCAGCTCTTGGGGACCCACAGATACGCAGTATTTT | CASSWGPTDTQYF
- | TRBJ2-7 | TRBD2 | TRBV28 | TGTGCCAGCAGTTCCCTTAGCGGGAGGACTAACTACGAGCAGTACTTC | CASSSLSGRTNYEQYF
- | TRBJ2-1 | - | TRBV11-2 | TGTGCCAGCAGCATACTAGGGGCCAGGGGCAATGAGCAGTTCTTC | CASSILGARGNEQFF
- | TRBJ2-3 | TRBD2 | TRBV29-1 | TGCAGCGTTGAAGGTCGCGGGGGGGGCACAGATACGCAGTATTTT | CSVEGRGGGTDTQYF
few | TRBJ2-3 | - | TRBV27 | TGTGCCAGCAGTAGCCCCAGGGAGTCGGATGGAGATACGCAGTATTTT | CASSSPRESDGDTQYF
- | TRBJ2-5 | - | TRBV20-1 | TGCAGTGCTAGAGTCCGCCAGGGGAGTAAGACCCAGTACTTC | CSARVRQGSKTQYF
- | TRBJ2-5 | - | TRBV2 | TGTGCCAGCAGTGAAGCATCAGGGCTGGAGACCCAGTACTTC | CASSEASGLETQYF